Each of the 4 T cell receptor beta chains below was sequenced from the same sample in a study of blood T cell repertoires in COVID-19. Using immunoSEQ multiplex PCR, the repertoire was profiled, and TCRdb retains in-frame clones only, with some absent. The sample includes 150,000 to 200,000 clones, approximately 79% seen only once; the top ten take less than 15%. What was sequenced was peripheral blood. Receptor source: a man aged 45 to 65 who had recovered from COVID-19.

This clone is a singleton in its sample. This chain joins TRBV5-4 and TRBJ2-1; 7 nucleotides agree with TRBD2. The CDR3 covers 16 residues. Per the germline V gene, CDR1 is SGHNT and CDR2 is YYREEE (reference sequence). Trimming took 4 bases from V and 0 from J; bases not matched to a gene: 7. The CDR3 protein is CASSTNGGGSYNEQFF. In nucleotides, the CDR3 is TGTGCCAGCAGCACTAACGGCGGGGGCTCCTACAATGAGCAGTTCTTC.

This chain joins TRBV13 and TRBJ2-7, with 8 bases fitting TRBD1. Germline-derived CDR1 and CDR2 are PRHDT and FYEKMQ (reference sequence). After removal of 3 bases from V and 6 bases from J, the junction contained 16 bases not matched to a gene. This CDR3 has 17 residues. This CDR3 is CASSLVSTGADSGEQYF. The CDR3 DNA sequence: TGTGCCAGCAGCTTGGTCTCGACAGGGGCGGATTCTGGCGAGCAGTACTTC.

The chain has TRBV11-2 and TRBJ2-5; TRBD2 agrees at 11 bases. The trim removed 2 bases at V and 1 base at J, leaving 3 bases unmatched. CDR1 and CDR2 (germline): SGHAT, FQNNGV. This CDR3 region has 16 residues. This chain's CDR3 is CASSLRLAGIQETQYF. CDR3 coding DNA: TGTGCCAGCAGCTTAAGACTAGCGGGGATCCAAGAGACCCAGTACTTC.

This rearrangement joins TRBV24-1 to TRBJ1-5; TRBD1 aligns across 9 bases. With 4 bases clipped from V and 4 bases from J, the junction kept 4 bases outside the gene matches. CDR3 length: 15 residues. Germline CDR1 reads KGHDR; CDR2 reads SFDVKD. The CDR3 is CATSDPGQGNQPQHF. The CDR3, as DNA: TGTGCCACCAGTGACCCAGGACAGGGGAATCAGCCCCAGCATTTT.